The 3 T cell receptor beta chains presented below share a single source sample, sequenced in a study of blood T cell repertoires in COVID-19. Method: immunoSEQ multiplex PCR; TCRdb's copy keeps in-frame clones and lacks some. The table lists 150,000 to 200,000 clones, about four fifths of them singletons. Sequenced: PBMCs or T cells enriched from blood (not recorded which). The receptors shown here come from a man aged 40-55 years who had recovered from COVID-19.

The chain uses TRBV7-9 and TRBJ2-7; TRBD2 agrees at 7 bases. This CDR3 is 14 amino acids long. The trim removed 5 bases at V and 4 bases at J, leaving 8 bases unmatched. From germline, CDR1 is SEHNR and CDR2 FQNEAQ (reference sequence). CDR3 sequence reads: CASSTLAEAYEQYV. CDR3 nucleotide sequence: TGTGCCAGCAGCACCCTAGCGGAGGCTTACGAGCAGTACGTC.

The chain combines TRBV5-6 with TRBJ1-6; D unresolved. CDR3 length: 12 residues. The V end lost 6 bases, the J end lost 5 bases, and 6 bases lay between the germline ends. CDR1 SGHDT and CDR2 YYEEEE come from the germline V gene. The CDR3 DNA sequence: TGTGCCAGCACCGTTAATAATTCACCCCTCCACTTT. This codes for CASTVNNSPLHF.

This clone was seen only once. The J gene is TRBJ2-5, the V gene TRBV30, with 8 bases that match TRBD1. Germline V gene sequence: CDR1 GTSNPN, CDR2 SVGIG (reference sequence). The CDR3 is 14 residues long. V lost 3 bases, J lost 3 bases, and 6 bases stayed unmatched. The DNA for the CDR3 is TGTGCCTGGAGGCTACAGGGGGGTGAAGAGACCCAGTACTTC. It codes for CAWRLQGGEETQYF.